Below, 20 T cell receptor beta chains from the same sample are listed, as sequenced in a study of blood T cell repertoires in COVID-19. Assay used: immunoSEQ multiplex PCR; TCRdb lists only in-frame clones, some missing. The profile covers about 250,000 clones, with 75% to 95% appearing a single time and under 2.5% taken by the ten largest. Sequencing input: PBMCs or T cells enriched from blood (not recorded which). Receptors were obtained from a woman between 18 and 30 years old who had recovered from COVID-19.

This clone appeared a single time. The rearrangement uses TRBV20-1 and TRBJ1-2; D possibly corresponds to TRBD1 (5 bases). V shed 7 bases and J shed 8 bases, with 14 bases lying between them. Germline V lookup: CDR1 DFQATT, CDR2 SNEGSKA (reference sequence). The CDR3 is made up of 11 amino acids. In nucleotides, the CDR3 is TGCAGTGTTTACGGGGGAAAAGGCTACACCTTC. Its protein product is CSVYGGKGYTF.

The rearrangement uses TRBV30 and TRBJ2-2, with TRBD2 as a possible D gene (6 bases). Germline lookup yields CDR1 GTSNPN and CDR2 SVGIG (reference sequence). Between the trimmed V and J ends, which lost 3 bases and 6 bases, there was a span of 23 bases. The CDR3 extends over 17 amino acids. The CDR3 sequence is CAWRADRARDLAGELFF. The CDR3 DNA follows: TGTGCCTGGAGAGCGGATAGGGCCAGGGACTTGGCCGGGGAGCTGTTTTTT.

V gene TRBV10-1 combines with J gene TRBJ2-5, with D possibly TRBD2 on 6 matching bases. Germline values: CDR1 WNHNN, CDR2 SYGVQD (reference sequence). V was clipped by 0 bases and J by 1 base, with 6 bases between them. The CDR3 extends over 14 amino acids. The CDR3 is CASSESSGQETQYF. Written as DNA, the CDR3 is TGCGCCAGCAGTGAGTCTAGCGGCCAAGAGACCCAGTACTTC.

The chain links TRBV7-2 to TRBJ2-1; 10 nucleotides match TRBD1. The CDR3 spans 16 residues. Trimming removed 2 bases from V and 7 bases from J; junction bases left unmatched: 8. CDR1 and CDR2 from the germline V gene are SGHTA and FQGNSA. CDR3 DNA sequence: TGTGCCAGCAGCTTACAGGGACAGGGGTATAGTAATGAGCAGTTCTTC. Residues: CASSLQGQGYSNEQFF.

V gene TRBV9 combines with J gene TRBJ1-2; D is perhaps TRBD1 (5 bases). The CDR3 sequence is 12 residues long. Germline V gene sequence: CDR1 SGDLS, CDR2 YYNGEE. The V end was cut by 3 bases, the J end by 5 bases, with 8 bases between. This chain's CDR3 is CASSAGEYGYTF. CDR3 in DNA: TGTGCCAGCAGCGCGGGGGAGTATGGCTACACCTTC.

The chain has TRBV11-1 and TRBJ1-4; no clear D. CDR1 is SGHAT and CDR2 is FQDESV in the germline V gene (reference sequence). The germline V and J ends were trimmed by 7 bases and 8 bases, with 14 bases remaining between them. The CDR3 loop spans 13 amino acids. The CDR3 DNA is TGTGCCAGCACCTCCTTCTCGAGCGAAAAACTGTTTTTT. Residues: CASTSFSSEKLFF.

The chain is built from TRBV5-5 and TRBJ2-1; weak D call: TRBD1 (6 bases). The V gene's germline CDR1 is SGHKS and CDR2 YYEKEE (reference sequence). V lost 4 bases to trimming and J lost 14 bases, with 16 bases between them. This CDR3 is 12 amino acids long. CDR3 coding DNA: TGTGCCAGCAGCCCCAGGAACAGGGAAAAGTTCTTC. Translated: CASSPRNREKFF.

The chain recombines TRBV19 with TRBJ1-2, with D perhaps matching TRBD1 (6 bases). The V gene lost 3 bases and the J gene lost 2 bases, with 10 bases spanning the gap. CDR1 is LNHDA, CDR2 SQIVND, per germline (reference sequence). This CDR3 comprises 14 residues. Here the CDR3 reads CASSMDSRNYGYTF. As DNA, the CDR3 is TGTGCCAGTAGTATGGACAGCCGAAACTATGGCTACACCTTC. The whole variable domain, filled in from reference TRBV19 and TRBJ1-2, reads DGGITQSPKYLFRKEGQNVTLSCEQNLNHDAMYWYRQDPGQGLRLIYYSQIVNDFQKGDIAEGYSVSREKKESFPLTVTSAQKNPTAFYLCASSMDSRNYGYTFGSGTRLTVV.

In this sample, this clone turned up once. The chain carries TRBV9 and TRBJ1-5; possibly TRBD1 for D (6 bases). The V gene's germline CDR1 is SGDLS and CDR2 YYNGEE. V lost 3 bases, J lost 8 bases, and 18 bases lay in between. There are 15 residues in the CDR3. The CDR3 DNA reads TGTGCCAGCAGCGCAACCAGCTCCCACAGGGAGCCCCAGCATTTT. Amino acid sequence: CASSATSSHREPQHF. The whole variable domain, filled in from reference TRBV9 and TRBJ1-5, reads DSGVTQTPKHLITATGQRVTLRCSPRSGDLSVYWYQQSLDQGLQFLIQYYNGEERAKGNILERFSAQQFPDLHSELNLSSLELGDSALYFCASSATSSHREPQHFGDGTRLSIL.

The rearrangement uses TRBV9 and TRBJ1-5; possible D gene TRBD1, 5 bases. The V gene lost 5 bases and the J gene lost 3 bases, with 12 bases spanning the gap. Per the germline V gene, CDR1 is SGDLS and CDR2 is YYNGEE. This CDR3 region has 14 residues. The CDR3 loop reads CASSQWGANQPQHF. The DNA of the CDR3 is TGTGCCAGCAGTCAATGGGGCGCCAATCAGCCCCAGCATTTT.

This chain joins TRBV5-1 and TRBJ1-2; a weak D match, TRBD1 (6 bases). With 3 bases removed from V and 0 bases from J, the gap between germline ends came to 12 bases. Germline V gene data show CDR1 as SGHRS and CDR2 as YFSETQ. The CDR3 contains 15 residues. This chain's CDR3 is CASSSGTSSNYGYTF. The DNA of the CDR3 is TGCGCCAGCAGCTCAGGGACATCCTCTAACTATGGCTACACCTTC.

The chain has TRBV27 and TRBJ2-2; D uncertain. The germline V gene encodes CDR1 MNHEY and CDR2 SMNVEV (reference sequence). There are 15 residues in the CDR3. V was trimmed by 0 bases and J by 1 base, leaving 6 bases between them. The CDR3 sequence is CASSLSSGNTGELFF. CDR3 in DNA: TGTGCCAGCAGTTTATCGTCCGGGAACACCGGGGAGCTGTTTTTT.

The V and J genes are TRBV19 and TRBJ1-5, with 8 bases aligning to TRBD1. J gave up 2 bases and V 6 bases, and 6 bases lay outside the gene matches. CDR1 LNHDA and CDR2 SQIVND come from the germline V gene (reference sequence). The CDR3 loop spans 15 amino acids. CDR3 DNA: TGTGCCAGTAGCAAATCAGGGGGCGGCAATCAGCCCCAGCATTTT. Translating gives CASSKSGGGNQPQHF.

This chain links TRBV9 with TRBJ2-1; tentatively, D is TRBD1 (6 bases). The CDR3 is 15 residues long. Between the trimmed V and J ends, which lost 0 bases and 8 bases, there was a span of 15 bases. From germline, CDR1 is SGDLS and CDR2 YYNGEE. The CDR3 loop reads CASSVGSGQGYEQFF. Here the CDR3 DNA reads TGTGCCAGCAGCGTAGGATCGGGACAAGGGTATGAGCAGTTCTTC.

This chain uses TRBV29-1 with TRBJ2-7; 11 bases match TRBD1. Germline CDR1 is SQVTM and CDR2 is ANQGSEA. The CDR3 loop spans 12 amino acids. V shed 7 bases, J shed 3 bases, and the junction held 2 bases outside the gene matches. CDR3 loop: CSGGQGDYEQYF. The CDR3 nucleotides are TGCAGCGGGGGACAGGGGGACTACGAGCAGTACTTC.

CDR3 sequence (DNA): TGTGCCAGCAGCACGCGACAGGGCTCGGGACAGCCCCAGCATTTT. Its protein product is CASSTRQGSGQPQHF. V gene TRBV7-2 combines with J gene TRBJ1-5; 7 nucleotides line up with TRBD1. Germline CDR1 reads SGHTA; CDR2 reads FQGNSA. V shed 5 bases, J shed 7 bases, and the junction held 11 bases outside the gene matches. The CDR3 is made up of 15 amino acids.

The chain is built from TRBV27 and TRBJ1-6, with 7 bases aligning to TRBD1. This CDR3 is built from 14 residues. Losses at the gene ends were 5 bases for V and 9 bases for J; bases not matched to a gene: 7. Per the germline V gene, CDR1 is MNHEY and CDR2 is SMNVEV (reference sequence). The CDR3 coding sequence is TGTGCCAGCAGTACGATAGGGGGCCTTTCACCCCTCCACTTT. This codes for CASSTIGGLSPLHF.

The genes are TRBV24-1 and TRBJ1-4, with D uncertain. This CDR3 region has 15 residues. Trimming pared 3 bases from V and 6 bases from J, leaving 13 bases between. Germline-derived CDR1 and CDR2 are KGHDR and SFDVKD. The CDR3 DNA is TGTGCCACCAGTGATGCCCGGGCGGGTGATGAAAAACTGTTTTTT. Encoded protein: CATSDARAGDEKLFF.

The chain recombines TRBV14 with TRBJ1-4; no definite D call. Germline assignment: CDR1 SGHDN and CDR2 FVKESK. The V end was cut by 4 bases, the J end by 3 bases, with 6 bases between. There are 13 residues in the CDR3. CDR3 DNA: TGTGCCAGCAGCCGCGGGCCTAATGAAAAACTGTTTTTT. This encodes CASSRGPNEKLFF. Full variable domain (outside the CDR3, taken from reference TRBV14 and TRBJ1-4): EAGVTQFPSHSVIEKGQTVTLRCDPISGHDNLYWYRRVMGKEIKFLLHFVKESKQDESGMPNNRFLAERTGGTYSTLKVQPAELEDSGVYFCASSRGPNEKLFFGSGTQLSVL.

This clone came up once. This rearrangement joins TRBV5-1 to TRBJ1-1; TRBD1 is a possible D gene (5 bases). This CDR3 is built from 16 residues. The V gene lost 4 bases and the J gene lost 2 bases, with 18 bases spanning the gap. Germline V lookup: CDR1 SGHRS, CDR2 YFSETQ. CDR3: CASSIGHVESNTEAFF. DNA for the CDR3: TGCGCCAGCAGCATTGGACATGTCGAGTCTAACACTGAAGCTTTCTTT.